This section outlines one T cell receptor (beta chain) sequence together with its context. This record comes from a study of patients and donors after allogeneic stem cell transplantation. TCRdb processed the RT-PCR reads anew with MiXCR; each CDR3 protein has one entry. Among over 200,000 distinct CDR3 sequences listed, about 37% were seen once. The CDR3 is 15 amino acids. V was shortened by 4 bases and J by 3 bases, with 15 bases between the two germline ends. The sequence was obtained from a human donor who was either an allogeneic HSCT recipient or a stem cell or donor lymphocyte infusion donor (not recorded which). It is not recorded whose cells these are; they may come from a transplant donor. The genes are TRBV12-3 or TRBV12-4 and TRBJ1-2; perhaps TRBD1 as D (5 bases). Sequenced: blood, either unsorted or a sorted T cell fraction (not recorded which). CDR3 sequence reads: CASSSQGRGYYGYTF. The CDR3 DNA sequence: TGTGCCAGCAGTTCGCAGGGAAGAGGCTACTATGGCTACACCTTC.